This T cell receptor beta chain was sequenced during a study of shared clonotypes between healthy human individuals. At the level of the study: CD4 naive and memory got three plates each, CD8 naive two, CD8 memory one.

The V end lost 3 bases, the J end lost 6 bases, and 14 bases lay between the germline ends. The CDR3 sequence is 15 residues long. Germline V gene lookup returns CDR1 MGHDK and CDR2 SYGVNS. A remark on this clone: Antigen unknown.

Assay used: immunoSEQ multiplex PCR; TCRdb lists only in-frame clones, some missing. The repertoire holds 2 million or so clones, about 95% seen once, with under 0.15% in the top ten. General study results and limits: Relative to memory subsets, naive subsets generally showed larger estimated richness. The researchers took only blood, and tissue repertoires probably look different.

The clonotype comes from a man younger than 35 in good health. Source material: naive CD4+ T cells sorted from blood. Subset noted: CD45RA+ positively selected. This chain uses TRBV25-1 with TRBJ2-2; a possible D gene is TRBD2 (5 bases). This chain's CDR3 is CASSDPEPRAGELFF. For the CDR3, the DNA is TGTGCCAGCAGTGATCCAGAGCCGCGGGCCGGGGAGCTGTTTTTT.